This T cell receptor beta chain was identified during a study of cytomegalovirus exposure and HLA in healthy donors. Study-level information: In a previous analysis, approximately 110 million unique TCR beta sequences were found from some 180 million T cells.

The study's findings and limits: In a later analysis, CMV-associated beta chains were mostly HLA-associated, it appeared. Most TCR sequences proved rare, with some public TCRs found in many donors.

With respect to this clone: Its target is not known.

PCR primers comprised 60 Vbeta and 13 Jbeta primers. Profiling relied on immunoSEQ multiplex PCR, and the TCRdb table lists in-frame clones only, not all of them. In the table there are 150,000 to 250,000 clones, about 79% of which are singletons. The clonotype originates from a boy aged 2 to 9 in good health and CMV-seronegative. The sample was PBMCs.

CDR3 region: CASSLNRGVNQPQHF. In nucleotides, the CDR3 is TGTGCCAGCAGCTTGAACAGGGGTGTCAATCAGCCCCAGCATTTT. V gene TRBV12-1 combines with J gene TRBJ1-5; TRBD1 was called by the table and not checked on the DNA. TRBV12-1 is noted as a pseudogene. The CDR3 spans 15 residues.